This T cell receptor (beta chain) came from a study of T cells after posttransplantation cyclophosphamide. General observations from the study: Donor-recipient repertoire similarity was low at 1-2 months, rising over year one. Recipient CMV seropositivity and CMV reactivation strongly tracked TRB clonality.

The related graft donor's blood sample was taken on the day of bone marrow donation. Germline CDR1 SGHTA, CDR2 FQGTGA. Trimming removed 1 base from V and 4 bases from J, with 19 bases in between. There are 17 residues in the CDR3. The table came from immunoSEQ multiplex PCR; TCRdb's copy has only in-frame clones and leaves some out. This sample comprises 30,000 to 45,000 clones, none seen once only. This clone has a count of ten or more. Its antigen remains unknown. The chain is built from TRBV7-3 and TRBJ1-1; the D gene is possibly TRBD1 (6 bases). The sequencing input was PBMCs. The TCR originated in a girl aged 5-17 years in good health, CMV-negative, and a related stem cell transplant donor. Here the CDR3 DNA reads TGTGCCAGCAGCTTAAATGTTGGCGGGGGCCGGGGCACTGAAGCTTTCTTT. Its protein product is CASSLNVGGGRGTEAFF.